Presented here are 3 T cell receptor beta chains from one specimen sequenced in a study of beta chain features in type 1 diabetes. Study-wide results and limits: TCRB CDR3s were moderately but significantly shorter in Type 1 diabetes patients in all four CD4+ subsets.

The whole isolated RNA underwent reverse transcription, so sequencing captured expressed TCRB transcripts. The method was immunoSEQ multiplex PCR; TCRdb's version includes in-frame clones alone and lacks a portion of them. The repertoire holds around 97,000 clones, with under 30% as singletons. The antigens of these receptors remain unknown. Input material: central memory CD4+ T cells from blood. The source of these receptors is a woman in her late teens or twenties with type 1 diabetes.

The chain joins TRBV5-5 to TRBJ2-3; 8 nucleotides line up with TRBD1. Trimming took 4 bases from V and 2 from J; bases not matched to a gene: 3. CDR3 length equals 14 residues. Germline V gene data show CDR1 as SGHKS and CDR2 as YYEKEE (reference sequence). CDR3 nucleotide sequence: TGTGCCAGCAGCCAGACAGGGGCCACAGATACGCAGTATTTT. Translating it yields CASSQTGATDTQYF.

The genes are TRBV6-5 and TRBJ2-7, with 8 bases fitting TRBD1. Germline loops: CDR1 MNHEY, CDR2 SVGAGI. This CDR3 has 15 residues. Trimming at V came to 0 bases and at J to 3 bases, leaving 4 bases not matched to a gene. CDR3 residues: CASSYSNRGFYEQYV. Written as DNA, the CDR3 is TGTGCCAGCAGTTACTCGAACAGGGGGTTCTACGAGCAGTACGTC.

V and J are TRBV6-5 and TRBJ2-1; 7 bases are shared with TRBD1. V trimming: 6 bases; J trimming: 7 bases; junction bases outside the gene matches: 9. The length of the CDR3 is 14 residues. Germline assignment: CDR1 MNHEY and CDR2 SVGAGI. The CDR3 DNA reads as TGTGCCAGCAGAACTACCTCGGGACAGAATGAGCAGTTCTTC. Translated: CASRTTSGQNEQFF.